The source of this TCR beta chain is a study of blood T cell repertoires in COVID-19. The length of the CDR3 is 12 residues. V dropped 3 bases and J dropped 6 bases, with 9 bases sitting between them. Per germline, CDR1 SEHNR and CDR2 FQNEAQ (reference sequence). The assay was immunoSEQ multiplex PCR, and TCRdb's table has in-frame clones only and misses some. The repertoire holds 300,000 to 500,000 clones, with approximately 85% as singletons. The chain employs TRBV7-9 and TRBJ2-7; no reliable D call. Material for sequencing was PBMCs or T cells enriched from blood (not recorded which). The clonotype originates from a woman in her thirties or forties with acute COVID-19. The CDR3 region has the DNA TGTGCCAGCAGCTTTAGAGCTTCCGAGCAGTACTTC. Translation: CASSFRASEQYF.